This T cell receptor beta chain derives from a study of early T cells in non-severe SARS-CoV-2 infection. About the study: Sequencing of unsorted whole blood was done on bulk RNA, leaving chains unpaired. Study conclusions and caveats: VDJdb matching skewed toward anti-spike CD8 responses, missing private and CD4 specificities.

Individually, cDNA molecules had unique molecular identifiers attached to them. In TCRdb, the 5' RACE reads were re-called with MiXCR into one record per CDR3 protein. The table has more than 55,000 distinct CDR3 sequences, roughly 4.8% seen once. Trimming took off 1 base at V and 2 bases at J, with 7 bases between the two ends. The CDR3 runs 14 residues. The germline CDR1 and CDR2 sequences are SEHNR and FQNEAQ (reference sequence). This clonotype has more than one count but fewer than ten. Its antigen is not identified. The sequences come from whole blood, collected at baseline. The sequence came from an adult who was a healthcare worker with PCR-confirmed SARS-CoV-2 infection or an uninfected control (not recorded which). The donor label of this sample is uncertain. This chain joins TRBV7-9 and TRBJ2-3; D is uncertain. The CDR3 nucleotides read TGTGCCAGCAGCTTAGACCGGTACACAGATACGCAGTATTTT. Translating it yields CASSLDRYTDTQYF.